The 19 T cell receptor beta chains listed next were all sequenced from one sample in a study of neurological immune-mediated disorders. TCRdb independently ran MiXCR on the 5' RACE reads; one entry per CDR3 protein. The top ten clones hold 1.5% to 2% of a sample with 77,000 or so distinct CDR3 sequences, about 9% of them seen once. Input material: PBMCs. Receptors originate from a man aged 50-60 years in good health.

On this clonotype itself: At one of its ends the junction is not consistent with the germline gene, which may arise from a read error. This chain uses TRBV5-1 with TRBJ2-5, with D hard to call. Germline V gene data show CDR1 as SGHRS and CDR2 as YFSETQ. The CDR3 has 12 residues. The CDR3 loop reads CASSAYQETQHF. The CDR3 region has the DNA TGCGCCAGCAGCGCGTACCAAGAGACCCAGCACTTC.

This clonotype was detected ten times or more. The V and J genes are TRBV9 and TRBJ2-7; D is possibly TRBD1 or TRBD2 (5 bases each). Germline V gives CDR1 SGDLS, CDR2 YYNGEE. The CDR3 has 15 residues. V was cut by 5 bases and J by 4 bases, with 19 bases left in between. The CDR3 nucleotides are TGTGCCAGCAGTCCTCGACTGGGACCCCCTTACGAGCAGTACTTC. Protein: CASSPRLGPPYEQYF.

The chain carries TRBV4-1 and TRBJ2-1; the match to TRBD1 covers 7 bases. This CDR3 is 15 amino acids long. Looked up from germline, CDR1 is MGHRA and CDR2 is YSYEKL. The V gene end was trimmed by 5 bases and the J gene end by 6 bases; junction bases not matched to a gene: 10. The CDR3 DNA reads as TGCGCCAGCAGCTCAGGACAGGTGCCATTCAATGAGCAGTTCTTC. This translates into CASSSGQVPFNEQFF.

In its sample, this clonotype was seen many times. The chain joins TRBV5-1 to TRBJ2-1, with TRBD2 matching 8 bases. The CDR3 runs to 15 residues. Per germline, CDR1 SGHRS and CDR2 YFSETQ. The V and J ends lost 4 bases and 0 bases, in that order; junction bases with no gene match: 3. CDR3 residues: CASSAGGNSYNEQFF. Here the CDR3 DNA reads TGCGCCAGCAGCGCGGGGGGCAACTCCTACAATGAGCAGTTCTTC.

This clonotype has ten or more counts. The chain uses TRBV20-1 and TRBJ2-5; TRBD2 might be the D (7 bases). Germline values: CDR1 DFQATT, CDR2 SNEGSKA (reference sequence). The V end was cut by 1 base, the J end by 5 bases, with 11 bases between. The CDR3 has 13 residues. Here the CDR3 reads CSARAGGMETQYF. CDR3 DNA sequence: TGCAGTGCTAGAGCGGGGGGCATGGAGACCCAGTACTTC.

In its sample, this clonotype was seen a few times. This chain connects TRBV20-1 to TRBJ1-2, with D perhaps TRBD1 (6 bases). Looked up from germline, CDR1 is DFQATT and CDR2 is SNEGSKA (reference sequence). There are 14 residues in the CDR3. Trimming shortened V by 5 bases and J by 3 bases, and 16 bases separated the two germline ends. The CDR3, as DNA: TGCAGTGCTGCCCCCGGGACAAGGGACTATGGCTACACCTTC. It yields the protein CSAAPGTRDYGYTF.

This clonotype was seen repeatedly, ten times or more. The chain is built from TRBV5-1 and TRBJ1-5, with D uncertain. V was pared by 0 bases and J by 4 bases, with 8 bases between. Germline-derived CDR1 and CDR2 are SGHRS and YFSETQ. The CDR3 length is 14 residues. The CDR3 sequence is CASSLGEANQPQHF. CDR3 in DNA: TGCGCCAGCAGCTTGGGCGAGGCAAATCAGCCCCAGCATTTT.

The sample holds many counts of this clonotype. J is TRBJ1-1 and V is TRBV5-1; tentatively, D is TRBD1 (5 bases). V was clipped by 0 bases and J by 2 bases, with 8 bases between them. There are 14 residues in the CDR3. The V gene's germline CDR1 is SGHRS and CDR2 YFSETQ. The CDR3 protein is CASSLVGANTEAFF. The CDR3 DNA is TGCGCCAGCAGCTTGGTCGGGGCCAACACTGAAGCTTTCTTT.

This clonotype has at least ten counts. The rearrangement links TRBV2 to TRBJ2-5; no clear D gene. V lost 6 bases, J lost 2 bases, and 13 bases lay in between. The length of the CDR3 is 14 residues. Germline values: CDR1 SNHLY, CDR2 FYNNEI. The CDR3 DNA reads TGTGCCAGCAGCCGGACGGGCCCGCAAGAGACCCAGTACTTC. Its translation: CASSRTGPQETQYF.

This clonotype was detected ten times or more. The CDR3 DNA follows: TGTGCCAGCAGTCCGCGGGGGGGTAGTGGCTACACCTTC. Translated: CASSPRGGSGYTF. This chain links TRBV12-3 or TRBV12-4 with TRBJ1-2; TRBD1 might be the D (5 bases). The V end lost 5 bases, the J end lost 7 bases, and 14 bases lay between the germline ends. The CDR3 spans 13 residues.

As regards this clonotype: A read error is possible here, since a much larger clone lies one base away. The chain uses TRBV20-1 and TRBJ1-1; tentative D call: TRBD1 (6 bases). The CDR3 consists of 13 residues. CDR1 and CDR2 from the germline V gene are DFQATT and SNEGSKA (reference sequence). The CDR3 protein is CSPKGGINTEALF. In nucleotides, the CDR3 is TGCAGTCCCAAAGGGGGGATAAACACTGAAGCTTTGTTT.

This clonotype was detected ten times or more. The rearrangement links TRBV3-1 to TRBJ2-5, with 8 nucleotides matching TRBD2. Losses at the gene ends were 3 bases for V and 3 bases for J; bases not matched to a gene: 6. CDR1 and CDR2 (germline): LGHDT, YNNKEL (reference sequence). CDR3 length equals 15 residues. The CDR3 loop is CASSQRLAIKETQYF. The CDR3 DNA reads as TGTGCCAGCAGCCAGAGACTAGCGATAAAAGAGACCCAGTACTTC.

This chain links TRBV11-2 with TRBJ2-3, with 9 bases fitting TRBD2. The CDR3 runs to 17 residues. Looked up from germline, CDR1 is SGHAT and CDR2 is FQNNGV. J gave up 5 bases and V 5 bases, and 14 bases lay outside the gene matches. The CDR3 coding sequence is TGTGCCAGCAGCACCCGACAGGGCGGGAGGGCCCAAGATACGCAGTATTTT. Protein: CASSTRQGGRAQDTQYF.

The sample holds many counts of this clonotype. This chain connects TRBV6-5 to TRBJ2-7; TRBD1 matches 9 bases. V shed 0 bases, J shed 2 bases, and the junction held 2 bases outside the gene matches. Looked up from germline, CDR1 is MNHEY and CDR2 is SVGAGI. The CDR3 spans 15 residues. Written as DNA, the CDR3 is TGTGCCAGCAGTTACTCGACAGGGGGTACCTACGAGCAGTACTTC. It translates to CASSYSTGGTYEQYF.

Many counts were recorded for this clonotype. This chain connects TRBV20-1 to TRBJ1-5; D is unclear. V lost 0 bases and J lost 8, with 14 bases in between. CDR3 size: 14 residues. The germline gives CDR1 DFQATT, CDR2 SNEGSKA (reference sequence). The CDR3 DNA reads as TGCAGTGCTAGAGATCAGAGGGTTACTAAGCCCCAGCATTTT. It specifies CSARDQRVTKPQHF.

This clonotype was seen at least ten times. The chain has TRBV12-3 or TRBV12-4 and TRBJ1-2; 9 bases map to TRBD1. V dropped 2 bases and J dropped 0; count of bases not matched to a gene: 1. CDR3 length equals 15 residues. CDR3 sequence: CASSLRTGANYGYTF. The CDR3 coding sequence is TGTGCCAGCAGTTTAAGGACAGGGGCTAACTATGGCTACACCTTC.

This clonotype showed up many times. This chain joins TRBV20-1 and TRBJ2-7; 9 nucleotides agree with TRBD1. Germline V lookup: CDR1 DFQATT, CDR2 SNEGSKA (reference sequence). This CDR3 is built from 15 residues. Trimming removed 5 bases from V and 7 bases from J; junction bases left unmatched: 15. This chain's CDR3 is CSAEKGTGSAGEQYF. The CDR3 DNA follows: TGCAGTGCTGAGAAAGGGACAGGGTCTGCGGGTGAGCAGTACTTC.

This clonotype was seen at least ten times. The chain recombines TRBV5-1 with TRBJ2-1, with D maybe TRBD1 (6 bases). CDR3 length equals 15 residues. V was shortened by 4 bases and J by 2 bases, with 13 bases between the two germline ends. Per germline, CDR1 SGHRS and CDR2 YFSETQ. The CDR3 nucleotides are TGCGCCAGCAGCCCGGACAGCGGAACCTACAATGAGCAGTTCTTC. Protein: CASSPDSGTYNEQFF.

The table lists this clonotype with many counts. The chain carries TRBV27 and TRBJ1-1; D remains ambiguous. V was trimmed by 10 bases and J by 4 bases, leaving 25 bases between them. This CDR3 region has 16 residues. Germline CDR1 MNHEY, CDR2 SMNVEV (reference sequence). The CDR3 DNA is TGTGCCACCCGATCTCCAGGAGGGTCGTGGGGCACTGAAGCTTTCTTT. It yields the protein CATRSPGGSWGTEAFF.